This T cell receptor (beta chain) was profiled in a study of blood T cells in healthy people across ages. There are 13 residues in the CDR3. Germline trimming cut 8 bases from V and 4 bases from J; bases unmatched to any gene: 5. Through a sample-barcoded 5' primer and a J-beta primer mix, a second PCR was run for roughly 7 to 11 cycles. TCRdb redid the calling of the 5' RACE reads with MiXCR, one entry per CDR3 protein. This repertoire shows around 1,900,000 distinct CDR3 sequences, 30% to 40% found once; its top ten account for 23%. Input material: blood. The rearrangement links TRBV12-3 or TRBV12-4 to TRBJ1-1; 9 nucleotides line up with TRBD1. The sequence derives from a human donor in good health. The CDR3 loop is CASPRQGGTEAFF. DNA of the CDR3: TGTGCCAGCCCTCGACAGGGGGGCACTGAAGCTTTCTTT.